This TCR beta chain emerged from a study of T cells after yellow fever vaccination. Concerning this clonotype itself: Its antigen is unknown.

Via MiXCR, TCRdb re-called the 5' RACE reads, giving one row per CDR3 protein. The repertoire holds just under 600,000 distinct CDR3 sequences, about 14% seen once, with about an eighth in the top ten. The study's findings and limits: Clonotype sharing between CD4 and CD8 compartments was small.

Material: PBMCs, obtained on the day of the yellow fever booster vaccination. The receptor was derived from a young man who received the YFV17D yellow fever vaccine.

This chain's CDR3 is CSATIGNEQFF. In nucleotides, the CDR3 is TGCAGTGCTACGATAGGCAATGAGCAGTTCTTC. The chain employs TRBV20-1 and TRBJ2-1; D is ambiguous. CDR3 length: 11 amino acids. The V gene lost 4 bases and the J gene lost 6 bases, with 7 bases spanning the gap. Germline values: CDR1 DFQATT, CDR2 SNEGSKA (reference sequence).